The next 10 T cell receptor beta chains were all read from a single sample in a study of CD8 T cells in ankylosing spondylitis. TCRdb redid the calling of the 5' RACE reads with MiXCR, one entry per CDR3 protein. The profile covers roughly 150,000 distinct CDR3 sequences, with 30% to 40% appearing a single time and 4.5% to 6% taken by the ten largest. Sequencing was carried out using synovial fluid, either unsorted or a sorted T cell fraction (not recorded which). The receptors were sampled from a male donor with ankylosing spondylitis.

This clonotype has just a few counts. The chain recombines TRBV2 with TRBJ1-5; TRBD1 matches at 8 bases. CDR3 length: 13 amino acids. Unmatched junction bases numbered 2, after V lost 9 bases and J lost 1 base. Germline lookup yields CDR1 SNHLY and CDR2 FYNNEI. This CDR3 is CASWTGSNQPQHF. CDR3 coding DNA: TGTGCCAGTTGGACAGGGAGCAATCAGCCCCAGCATTTT.

This chain links TRBV30 with TRBJ2-7; D is possibly TRBD2 (5 bases). Germline lookup yields CDR1 GTSNPN and CDR2 SVGIG (reference sequence). The germline V and J ends were trimmed by 8 bases and 2 bases, with 16 bases remaining between them. The CDR3 has 13 residues. CDR3 residues: CARSGSRAYEQYF. CDR3 DNA: TGTGCCCGATCTGGGAGCAGAGCCTACGAGCAGTACTTC.

The chain's CDR3 is CAISEPGLAGESNTQYF. CDR3 DNA: TGTGCCATCAGTGAGCCGGGACTAGCGGGGGAGAGTAATACGCAGTATTTT. The chain couples TRBV10-3 to TRBJ2-3; 14 bases align to TRBD2. The germline V gene has CDR1 ENHRY and CDR2 SYGVKD. This CDR3 comprises 17 residues. Losses at the gene ends were 2 bases for V and 7 bases for J; bases not matched to a gene: 8.

In this sample, this clonotype is medium-sized. This chain links TRBV3-1 with TRBJ2-7; perhaps D is TRBD1 or TRBD2 (5 bases each). Germline CDR1 LGHDT, CDR2 YNNKEL (reference sequence). V gave up 3 bases and J gave up 7 bases, with 10 bases separating them. The CDR3 runs to 12 residues. Here the CDR3 reads CASSHGGLEQYF. In nucleotides, the CDR3 is TGTGCCAGCAGCCATGGGGGTCTGGAGCAGTACTTC.

The chain joins TRBV20-1 to TRBJ2-3; no clear D gene. CDR1 is DFQATT and CDR2 is SNEGSKA in the germline V gene (reference sequence). The germline V and J ends were trimmed by 4 bases and 3 bases, with 17 bases remaining between them. The CDR3 contains 15 residues. The DNA for the CDR3 is TGCAGTGCTACCGCGACTCTGAGCATGACAGATACGCAGTATTTT. Translation gives CSATATLSMTDTQYF.

This clonotype has a handful of counts. The genes are TRBV9 and TRBJ1-2, with D maybe TRBD1 (6 bases). Germline loops: CDR1 SGDLS, CDR2 YYNGEE. The CDR3 is 13 residues long. Trimming stripped 0 bases from V and 6 bases from J, with 9 bases between. The CDR3 here is CASSVEDSHGYTF. CDR3 nucleotides: TGTGCCAGCAGCGTAGAGGACAGTCATGGCTACACCTTC.

This clonotype was seen at least ten times. The rearrangement links TRBV6-2 or TRBV6-3 to TRBJ2-7; D is unclear. Germline V gives CDR1 MNHEY, CDR2 SVGEGT. This CDR3 has 21 residues. Trimming shortened V by 2 bases and J by 0 bases, and 29 bases separated the two germline ends. The CDR3 reads CASSYAAGGSRPVKLSYEQYF. As DNA, the CDR3 is TGTGCCAGCAGTTACGCAGCCGGCGGAAGTAGACCCGTAAAGCTCTCCTACGAGCAGTACTTC.

The count of this clonotype is one. The genes are TRBV29-1 and TRBJ2-3, with D perhaps TRBD1 or TRBD2 (7 bases each). Germline loops: CDR1 SQVTM, CDR2 ANQGSEA. The CDR3 contains 13 residues. Trimming left V 3 bases short and J 3 bases short, with 10 bases between. The CDR3 reads CSVDQGGTDTQYF. For the CDR3, the DNA is TGCAGCGTTGATCAGGGGGGGACAGATACGCAGTATTTT.

The CDR3 DNA reads TGTGCCAGCAGTTCACTCACAGGGGCCTATGGCTACACCTTC. Translated, it gives CASSSLTGAYGYTF. The V gene is TRBV6-5, the J gene TRBJ1-2, with 7 bases fitting TRBD1. The V gene's germline CDR1 is MNHEY and CDR2 SVGAGI. Trimming removed 4 bases from V and 4 bases from J; junction bases left unmatched: 6. This CDR3 region has 14 residues.

V is TRBV7-9 and J is TRBJ2-3, with TRBD2 identical over 7 bases. V lost 8 bases and J lost 9; bases outside the gene matches: 5. The length of the CDR3 is 11 residues. CDR1 and CDR2 from the germline V gene are SEHNR and FQNEAQ (reference sequence). Written as DNA, the CDR3 is TGTGCCAGCGAGGGAGGGGAGACGCAGTATTTT. Protein sequence: CASEGGETQYF.